This T cell receptor (beta chain) was sequenced for a study of cytomegalovirus exposure and HLA in healthy donors. Study-wide findings and caveats: Most CMV-associated TCR beta chains were later found to appear HLA-restricted.

Points on this clone: What it binds is not known.

PCR involved 60 Vbeta and 13 Jbeta primers. Authors' analysis steps: Later, an analysis found roughly 80 million unique TCR beta chains, and 8.5 million to 14 million of these were shared. Produced via immunoSEQ multiplex PCR; TCRdb's table is partial and in-frame only. V, J and clone size were drawn from that table, and D and trimming were deduced from the DNA. Found here are more than 95,000 clones, 73% of them singletons; the top ten hold approximately 4.3%. This CDR3 comprises 12 residues. CDR1 and CDR2 from the germline V gene are LNHDA and SQIVND (reference sequence). The germline V and J ends were trimmed by 4 bases and 4 bases, with 8 bases remaining between them.

This clonotype was sampled from a man aged 55 to 70 in good health and CMV-seropositive. The sequencing input was PBMCs. V is TRBV19 and J is TRBJ2-7; unclear D gene. The CDR3 DNA follows: TGTGCCAGTAGTAGAGACGGTTACGAGCAGTACTTC. Amino acid sequence: CASSRDGYEQYF.